Reported below is one T cell receptor beta chain. The table came from immunoSEQ multiplex PCR; TCRdb's copy has only in-frame clones and leaves some out. This sample yields about 2.4 million clones, of which 93% are seen a single time; approximately 0.35% belongs to the top ten. The sample is drawn from a study of shared clonotypes between healthy human individuals. From CD4+ cells came CD45RA+ naive and CD45RA-negative memory subsets. The TCR originated in a man between 18 and 35 years old in good health. Some clones in this sample may be carry-over from other donors' samples. Sequenced material: naive CD4+ T cells from PBMCs. Stated subset: CD45RA+ positively selected.

CDR3 sequence: CASSGPGNTIYF. The CDR3 coding sequence is TGTGCCAGCAGTGGACCAGGAAACACCATATATTTT. The chain carries TRBV19 and TRBJ1-3; D unclear. Trimming took 9 bases from V and 4 from J, leaving 10 bases between them. The CDR3 spans 12 residues. From germline, CDR1 is LNHDA and CDR2 SQIVND (reference sequence).